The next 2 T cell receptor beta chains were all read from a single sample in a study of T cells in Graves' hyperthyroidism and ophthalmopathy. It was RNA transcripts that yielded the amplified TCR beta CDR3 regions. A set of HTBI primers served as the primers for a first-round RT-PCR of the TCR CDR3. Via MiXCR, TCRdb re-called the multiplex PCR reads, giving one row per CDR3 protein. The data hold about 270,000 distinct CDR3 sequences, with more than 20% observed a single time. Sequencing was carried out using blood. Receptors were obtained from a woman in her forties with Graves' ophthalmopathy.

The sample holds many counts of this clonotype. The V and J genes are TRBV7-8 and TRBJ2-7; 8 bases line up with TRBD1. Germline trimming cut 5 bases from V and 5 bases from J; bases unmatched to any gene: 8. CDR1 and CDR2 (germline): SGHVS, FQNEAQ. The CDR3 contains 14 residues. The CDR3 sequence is CASSQNRGVNEQYF. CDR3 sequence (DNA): TGTGCCAGCAGCCAAAACAGGGGGGTCAACGAGCAGTACTTC.

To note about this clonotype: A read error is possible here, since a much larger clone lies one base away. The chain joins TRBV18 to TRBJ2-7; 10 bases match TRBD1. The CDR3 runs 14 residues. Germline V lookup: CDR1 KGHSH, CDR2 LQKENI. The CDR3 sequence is CTSSPRDRGGEQYF. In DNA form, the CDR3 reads TGTACCAGCTCACCACGGGACAGGGGAGGCGAGCAGTACTTC.